The rows below give T cell receptor beta chains drawn from one sample of a study of beta chain features in type 1 diabetes. Sequencing was performed with immunoSEQ multiplex PCR; in TCRdb, only in-frame clones are kept and a portion is missing. Here the sample spans fewer than 150,000 clones, about 7% being singletons. Sequenced material: central memory CD4+ T cells from blood. The receptors come from a woman in her twenties or thirties in good health. Each CDR3 is given with its conserved first and last residue. The D gene is left open where the match is weak. Part of the rows lack a size; the others show once, few, many or a class for expanded clones.

>TRBD1|NA|TRBJ2-1|TRBV11-1
TGTGCCAGCAGCTTAGCGTGGGACAGGGCAGGTGAGCAGTTCTTC
CASSLAWDRAGEQFF
>TRBD2|many|TRBJ2-1|TRBV5-1
TGCGCCAGCAGCTCGGGACTAGCGGGACCATCCTACAATGAGCAGTTCTTC
CASSSGLAGPSYNEQFF
>NA|NA|TRBJ2-7|TRBV5-6
TGTGCCAGCAGCTTTAGCAGCTACGAGCAGTACTTC
CASSFSSYEQYF
>TRBD2|many|TRBJ2-5|TRBV11-2
TGTGCCAGCAGCTTTTCCACCGGGACTATCCAAGAGACCCAGTACTTC
CASSFSTGTIQETQYF
>TRBD2|NA|TRBJ2-2|TRBV19
TGTGCTAGCGGGTTATACACCGGGGAGCTGTTTTTT
CASGLYTGELFF
>TRBD1|NA|TRBJ1-3|TRBV30
TGTGCCTGGAAACAGGGGGCTGGAAACACCATATATTTT
CAWKQGAGNTIYF
>TRBD2|few|TRBJ2-1|TRBV6-5
TGTGCCAGCAGTCCCCGGGAGGGTGTCTACAATGAGCAGTTCTTC
CASSPREGVYNEQFF
>TRBD1|NA|TRBJ1-5|TRBV28
TGTGCCAGCAGTCCCTGGGACAGAAATCAGCCCCAGCATTTT
CASSPWDRNQPQHF
>NA|few|TRBJ2-5|TRBV7-3
TGTGCCAGCAACTTGGGCAATGAAGAGACCCAGTACTTC
CASNLGNEETQYF
>TRBD2|few|TRBJ2-2|TRBV28
TGTGCCAGCAGTTCTTGGGGAAGCGGGAGGGGTTCCGGGGAGCTGTTTTTT
CASSSWGSGRGSGELFF